A selection of T cell receptor beta chains follows, all from one sample in a study of radiotherapy plus CTLA-4 blockade in lung cancer. Profiling relied on immunoSEQ multiplex PCR, and the TCRdb table lists in-frame clones only, not all of them. The table lists tens of thousands of clones, more than 70% of them singletons. The material was peripheral blood, obtained from a patient treated with radiotherapy plus ipilimumab. These receptors were collected from a human donor with non-small cell lung cancer whose response to radiotherapy plus ipilimumab could not be evaluated. Some clones in this sample may be carry-over from other donors' samples. CDR3s include the opening cysteine and the closing phenylalanine or tryptophan. D genes are given only for firm matches. The size of a clone is reported for some rows only, either as once, few or many, or as a class for expanded clones.

d_gene,v_gene,j_gene,abundance,CDR3nt,CDR3aa
TRBD1,TRBV19,TRBJ1-6,-,TGTGCCAGTAGCGGGACAGGGGCTACTTCACCCCTCCACTTT,CASSGTGATSPLHF
-,TRBV28,TRBJ1-5,-,TGTGCCAGCAGTTCCCGGTCGTTTCTAAAGCATTTT,CASSSRSFLKHF
-,TRBV6-5,TRBJ2-7,-,TGTGCCAGCAGTTACGGGGGCTCGGATGCCTACGAGCAGTACTTC,CASSYGGSDAYEQYF
-,TRBV6-1,TRBJ1-3,-,TGTGCCAGCAGTACCCGACGGACCAGGGAGGACACCATATATTTT,CASSTRRTREDTIYF
TRBD1,TRBV11-2,TRBJ1-3,-,TGTGCCAGCAGCTTTAGCACAGGGGGCGAGGCTGCTGGAAACACCATATATTTT,CASSFSTGGEAAGNTIYF
TRBD1,TRBV5-4,TRBJ2-7,few,TGTGCCAGCAGGCAACAGGGGAATTTCTACGAGCAGTACTTC,CASRQQGNFYEQYF
TRBD1,TRBV7-8,TRBJ1-6,-,TGTGCCAGCAGCTTAGCCCCCGGGACAGAGAATTCACCCCTCCACTTT,CASSLAPGTENSPLHF
-,TRBV9,TRBJ1-6,-,TGTGCCAGCAGCGCTGAGGCGGGTTCCGCTGGCTCACCCCTCCACTTT,CASSAEAGSAGSPLHF
-,TRBV2,TRBJ1-1,-,TGTGCCAGCCAAAGACTAAACACTGAAGCTTTCTTT,CASQRLNTEAFF
-,TRBV6-6,TRBJ1-4,-,TGTGCCAGCAGTTACTCGACCCCGGGAACTAATGAAAAACTGTTTTTT,CASSYSTPGTNEKLFF